This T cell receptor (beta chain) was profiled in a study of sequential checkpoint blockade in melanoma. On the study more broadly: First-line arms were nivolumab then ipilimumab, or the reverse, randomized 1:1.

Study observations and caveats: About 30 times likelier clinical benefit followed increased tumor T-cell fraction and clonality.

As concerns this clone: Its antigen is unidentified.

Treatment reported: randomized to nivolumab then ipilimumab (arm A) or the reverse (arm B). TCRdb's table, derived via immunoSEQ multiplex PCR, lists solely in-frame clones and lacks some. The sample lists approximately 20,000 clones; more than 25% were seen once. CDR1 and CDR2 (germline): MGHRA, YSYEKL. The CDR3 spans 13 residues. V was pared by 3 bases and J by 4 bases, with 9 bases between. The specimen comprised tumor tissue (inferred from file names), sampled from a patient given nivolumab and ipilimumab in sequence. This TCR was sampled from a human donor with melanoma. The chain links TRBV4-1 to TRBJ2-5; possibly TRBD1 or TRBD2 for D (6 bases each). CDR3 residues: CASSQGGGETQYF. CDR3 in DNA: TGCGCCAGCAGCCAGGGGGGCGGAGAGACCCAGTACTTC.